This TCR beta chain was sequenced in a study of blood T cell repertoires in COVID-19. Across the study: T cells, B-cell-depleted T cells, or PBMCs provided the cDNA or gDNA that served as material.

In the source study's methods: Amplification with reference gene primers provided the estimates of nucleated cell counts. Sequencing was performed with immunoSEQ multiplex PCR; in TCRdb, only in-frame clones are kept and a portion is missing. V, J and clone size derive from that table, while D and trimming were established from the DNA sequence. The table lists approximately 41,000 clones, 89% of them singletons. The CDR3 extends over 12 amino acids. Trimming took 1 base from V and 15 from J, leaving 13 bases between them. Specimen: peripheral blood. V and J are TRBV12-3 or TRBV12-4 and TRBJ2-1; possibly TRBD2 for D (6 bases). This clonotype originated in a man aged 50-60 years with active COVID-19. The CDR3 protein is CASSLVVGGSFF. CDR3 DNA sequence: TGTGCCAGCAGTTTAGTCGTTGGAGGGTCGTTCTTC.